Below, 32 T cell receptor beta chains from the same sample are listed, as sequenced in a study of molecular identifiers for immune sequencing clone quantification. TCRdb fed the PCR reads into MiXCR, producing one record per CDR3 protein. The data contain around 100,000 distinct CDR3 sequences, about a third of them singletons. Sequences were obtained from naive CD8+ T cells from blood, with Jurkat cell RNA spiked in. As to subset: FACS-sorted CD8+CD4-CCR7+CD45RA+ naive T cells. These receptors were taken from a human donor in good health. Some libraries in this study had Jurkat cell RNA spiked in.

The CDR3 DNA follows: TGTGCCAGCAGCTCAGCGGGGACAGGGGATTACGAGCAGTACTTC. Residues: CASSSAGTGDYEQYF. This chain connects TRBV9 to TRBJ2-7, with TRBD1 matching 10 bases. The CDR3 consists of 15 residues. The germline V gene has CDR1 SGDLS and CDR2 YYNGEE. J gave up 4 bases and V 4 bases, and 8 bases lay outside the gene matches.

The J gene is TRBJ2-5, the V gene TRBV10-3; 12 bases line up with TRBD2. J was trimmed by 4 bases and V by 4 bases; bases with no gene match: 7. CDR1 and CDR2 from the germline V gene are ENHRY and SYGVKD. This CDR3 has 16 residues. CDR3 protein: CAISVIGLAGLETQYF. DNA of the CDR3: TGTGCCATCAGTGTAATCGGACTAGCGGGATTAGAGACCCAGTACTTC.

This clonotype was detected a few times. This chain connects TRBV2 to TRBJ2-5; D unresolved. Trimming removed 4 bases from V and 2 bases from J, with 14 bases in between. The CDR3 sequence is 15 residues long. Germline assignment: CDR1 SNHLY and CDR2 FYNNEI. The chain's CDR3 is CASSALGLEQETQYF. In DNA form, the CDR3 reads TGTGCCAGCAGTGCGTTGGGTCTGGAGCAAGAGACCCAGTACTTC.

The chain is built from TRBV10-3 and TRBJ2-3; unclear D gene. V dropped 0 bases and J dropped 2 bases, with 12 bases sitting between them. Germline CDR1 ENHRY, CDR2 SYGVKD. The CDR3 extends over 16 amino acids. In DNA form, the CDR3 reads TGTGCCATCAGTGAGTCGGAAGAGATCTTCACAGATACGCAGTATTTT. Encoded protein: CAISESEEIFTDTQYF.

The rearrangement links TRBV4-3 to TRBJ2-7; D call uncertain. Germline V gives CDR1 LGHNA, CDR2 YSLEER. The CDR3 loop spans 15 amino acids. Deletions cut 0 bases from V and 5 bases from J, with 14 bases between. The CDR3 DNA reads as TGCGCCAGCAGCCAAGATGCGTCAGGCTGGGACGAGCAGTACTTC. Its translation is CASSQDASGWDEQYF.

The CDR3 DNA is TGCAGTGCTCCCTTTGGGGGCTACACCTTC. Translated: CSAPFGGYTF. This sequence joins TRBV20-1 and TRBJ1-2, with D uncertain. The ends were cut back, 5 bases at V and 8 bases at J, with 9 bases in the middle. Per the germline V gene, CDR1 is DFQATT and CDR2 is SNEGSKA (reference sequence). This CDR3 has 10 residues.

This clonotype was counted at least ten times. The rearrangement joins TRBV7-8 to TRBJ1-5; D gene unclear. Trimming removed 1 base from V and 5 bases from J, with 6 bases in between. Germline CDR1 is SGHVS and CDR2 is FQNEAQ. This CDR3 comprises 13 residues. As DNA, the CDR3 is TGTGCCAGCAGCTTAGGCACTTATCAGCCCCAGCATTTT. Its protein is CASSLGTYQPQHF.

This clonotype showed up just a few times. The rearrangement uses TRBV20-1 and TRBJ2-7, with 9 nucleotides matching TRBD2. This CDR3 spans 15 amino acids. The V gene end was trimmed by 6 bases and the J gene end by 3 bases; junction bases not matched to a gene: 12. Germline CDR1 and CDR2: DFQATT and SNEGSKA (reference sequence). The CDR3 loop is CSASETVAGDYEQYF. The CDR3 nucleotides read TGCAGTGCATCTGAGACGGTAGCGGGGGACTACGAGCAGTACTTC.

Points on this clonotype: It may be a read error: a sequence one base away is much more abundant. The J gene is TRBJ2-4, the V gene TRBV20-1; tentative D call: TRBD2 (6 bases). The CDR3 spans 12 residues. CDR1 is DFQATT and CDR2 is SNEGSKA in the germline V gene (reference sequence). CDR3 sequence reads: CSAKLAKDIQYF. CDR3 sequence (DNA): TGCAGTGCTAAACTAGCCAAAGACATTCAGTACTTC.

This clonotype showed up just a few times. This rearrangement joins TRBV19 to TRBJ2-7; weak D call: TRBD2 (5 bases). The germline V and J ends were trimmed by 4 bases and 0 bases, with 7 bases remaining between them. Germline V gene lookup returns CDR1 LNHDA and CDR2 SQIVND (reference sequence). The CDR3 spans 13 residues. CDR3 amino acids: CASSKGASYEQYF. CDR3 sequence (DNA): TGTGCCAGTAGTAAGGGAGCCTCCTACGAGCAGTACTTC.

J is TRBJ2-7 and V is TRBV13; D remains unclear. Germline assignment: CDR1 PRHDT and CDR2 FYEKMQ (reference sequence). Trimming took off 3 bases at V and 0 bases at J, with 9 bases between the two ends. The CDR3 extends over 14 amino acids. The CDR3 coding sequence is TGTGCCAGCAGCTTCGAGTCGAGCTCCTACGAGCAGTACTTC. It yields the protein CASSFESSSYEQYF.

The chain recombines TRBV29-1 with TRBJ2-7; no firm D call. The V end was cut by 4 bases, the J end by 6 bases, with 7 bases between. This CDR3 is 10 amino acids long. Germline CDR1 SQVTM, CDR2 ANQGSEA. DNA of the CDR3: TGCAGCGTTGGATTAGGCGAGCAGTACTTC. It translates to CSVGLGEQYF.

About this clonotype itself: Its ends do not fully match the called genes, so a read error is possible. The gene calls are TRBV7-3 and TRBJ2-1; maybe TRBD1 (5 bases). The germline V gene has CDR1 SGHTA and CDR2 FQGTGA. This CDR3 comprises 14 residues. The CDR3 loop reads CASSLKAGFDELFF. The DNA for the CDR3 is TGTGCCAGCAGCTTAAAGGCAGGGTTCGATGAGCTGTTCTTC.

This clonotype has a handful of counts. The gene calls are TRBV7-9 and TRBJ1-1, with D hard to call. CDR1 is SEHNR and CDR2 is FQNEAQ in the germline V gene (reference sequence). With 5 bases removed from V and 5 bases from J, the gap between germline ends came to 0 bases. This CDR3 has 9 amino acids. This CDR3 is CASSTEAFF. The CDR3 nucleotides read TGTGCCAGCAGCACTGAAGCTTTCTTT.

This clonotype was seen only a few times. CDR3 bases: TGTGCCAGCAGTGGCGTGGCAGGCCTCAAGACCCAGCATTTT. Its translation is CASSGVAGLKTQHF. This rearrangement joins TRBV12-3 or TRBV12-4 to TRBJ1-5; D uncertain. Trimming removed 5 bases from V and 11 bases from J, with 19 bases in between. CDR3 size: 14 residues.

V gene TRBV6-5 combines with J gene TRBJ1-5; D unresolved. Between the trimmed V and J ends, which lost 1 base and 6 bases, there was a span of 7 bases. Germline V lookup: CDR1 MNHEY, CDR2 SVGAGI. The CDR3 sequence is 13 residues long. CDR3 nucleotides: TGTGCCAGCAGTTACTTTTCGGGTCAGCCCCAGCATTTT. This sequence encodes CASSYFSGQPQHF.

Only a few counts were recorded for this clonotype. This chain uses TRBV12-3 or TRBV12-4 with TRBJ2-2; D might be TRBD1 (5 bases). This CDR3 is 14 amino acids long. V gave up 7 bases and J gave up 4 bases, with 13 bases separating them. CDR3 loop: CASNKQGVTGELFF. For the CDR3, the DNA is TGTGCCAGCAACAAACAAGGGGTCACCGGGGAGCTGTTTTTT.

CDR3 region: CAIREAGLTDTQYF. The CDR3 bases are TGTGCCATCAGAGAAGCGGGCCTCACAGATACGCAGTATTTT. The chain links TRBV10-3 to TRBJ2-3; D perhaps matches TRBD2 (6 bases). Trimming took 6 bases from V and 2 from J, leaving 12 bases between them. In germline, CDR1 is ENHRY, CDR2 SYGVKD. The CDR3 totals 14 residues.

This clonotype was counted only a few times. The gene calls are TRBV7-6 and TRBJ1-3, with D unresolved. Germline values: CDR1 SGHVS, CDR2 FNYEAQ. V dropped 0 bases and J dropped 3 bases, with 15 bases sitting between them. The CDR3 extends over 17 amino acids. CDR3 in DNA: TGTGCCAGCAGCTTAGCTCAACCGGGCCTACTTGGAAACACCATATATTTT. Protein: CASSLAQPGLLGNTIYF.

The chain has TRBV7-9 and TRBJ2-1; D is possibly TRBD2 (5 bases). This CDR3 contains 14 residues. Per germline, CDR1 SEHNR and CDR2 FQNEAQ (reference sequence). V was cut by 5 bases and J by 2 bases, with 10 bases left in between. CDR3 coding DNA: TGTGCCAGCAGCGTGACTACTCCCTACAATGAGCAGTTCTTC. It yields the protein CASSVTTPYNEQFF.

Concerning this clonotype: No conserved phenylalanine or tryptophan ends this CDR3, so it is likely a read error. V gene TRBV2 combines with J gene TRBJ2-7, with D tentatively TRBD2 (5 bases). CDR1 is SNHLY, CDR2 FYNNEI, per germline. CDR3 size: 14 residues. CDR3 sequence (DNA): TGTGCCTGCAGTGAAGTGATGGGAGACTTCGAGCAGTACTCC. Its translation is CACSEVMGDFEQYS.

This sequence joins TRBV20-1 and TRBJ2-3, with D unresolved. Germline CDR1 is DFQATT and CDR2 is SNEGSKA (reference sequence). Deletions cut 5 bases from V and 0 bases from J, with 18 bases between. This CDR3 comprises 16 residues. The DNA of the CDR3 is TGCAGTGCTCTTCCCGGCCGTGAGCTTAGCACAGATACGCAGTATTTT. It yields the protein CSALPGRELSTDTQYF.

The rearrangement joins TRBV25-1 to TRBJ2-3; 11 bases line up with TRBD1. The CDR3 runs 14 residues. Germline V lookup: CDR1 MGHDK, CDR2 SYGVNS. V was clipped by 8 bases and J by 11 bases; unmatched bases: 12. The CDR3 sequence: CASHPGQGVPRQYF. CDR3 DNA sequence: TGTGCCAGCCACCCGGGACAGGGGGTCCCTCGGCAGTATTTT.

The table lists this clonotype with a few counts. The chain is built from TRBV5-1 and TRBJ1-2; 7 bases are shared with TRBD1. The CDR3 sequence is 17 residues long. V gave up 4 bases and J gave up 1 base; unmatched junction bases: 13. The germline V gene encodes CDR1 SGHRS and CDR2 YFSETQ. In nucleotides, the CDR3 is TGCGCCAGCAGCCCCTCTTCCGGGACAGCGTATAACTATGGCTACACCTTC. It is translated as CASSPSSGTAYNYGYTF.

CDR3 sequence (DNA): TGTGCCACCGGGACTAGCAACTACAATGAGCAGTTCTTC. Protein product: CATGTSNYNEQFF. The J gene is TRBJ2-1, the V gene TRBV6-5; TRBD2 matches 9 bases. The V gene's germline CDR1 is MNHEY and CDR2 SVGAGI. The CDR3 spans 13 residues. V gave up 10 bases and J gave up 3 bases; unmatched junction bases: 4.

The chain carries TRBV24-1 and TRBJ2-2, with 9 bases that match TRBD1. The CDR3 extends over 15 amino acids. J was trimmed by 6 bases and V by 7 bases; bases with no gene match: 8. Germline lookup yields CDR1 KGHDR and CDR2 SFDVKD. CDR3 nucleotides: TGTGCCACCAGCACCGGGACAGGGTTTCCCGGGGAGCTGTTTTTT. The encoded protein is CATSTGTGFPGELFF.

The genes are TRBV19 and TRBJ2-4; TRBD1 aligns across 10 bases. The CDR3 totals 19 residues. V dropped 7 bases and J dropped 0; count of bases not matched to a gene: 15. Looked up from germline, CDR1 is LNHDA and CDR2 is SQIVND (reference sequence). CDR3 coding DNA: TGTGCCAGTATACCAGGAGCCCGGGACAGGGGACCAGCCAAAAACATTCAGTACTTC. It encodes CASIPGARDRGPAKNIQYF.

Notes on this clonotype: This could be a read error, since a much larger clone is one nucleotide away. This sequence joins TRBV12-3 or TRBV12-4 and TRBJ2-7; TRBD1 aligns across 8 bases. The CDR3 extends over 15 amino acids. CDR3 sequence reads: CASSWGGQGKGEQNF. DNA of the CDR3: TGTGCCAGCAGTTGGGGTGGACAGGGTAAAGGCGAGCAGAACTTC.

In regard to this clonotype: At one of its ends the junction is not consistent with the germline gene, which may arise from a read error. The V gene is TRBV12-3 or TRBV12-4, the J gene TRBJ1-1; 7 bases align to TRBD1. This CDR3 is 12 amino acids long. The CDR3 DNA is TGTGCCAGCAGTTTAGACAGGGGTAAAGCTCTCTTT. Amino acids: CASSLDRGKALF.

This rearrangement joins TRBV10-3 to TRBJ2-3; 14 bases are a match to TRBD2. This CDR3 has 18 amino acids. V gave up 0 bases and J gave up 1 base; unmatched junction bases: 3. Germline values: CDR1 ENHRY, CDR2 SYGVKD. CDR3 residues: CAISESGTSGRGTDTQYF. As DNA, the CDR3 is TGTGCCATCAGTGAGTCGGGGACTAGCGGGAGAGGCACAGATACGCAGTATTTT.

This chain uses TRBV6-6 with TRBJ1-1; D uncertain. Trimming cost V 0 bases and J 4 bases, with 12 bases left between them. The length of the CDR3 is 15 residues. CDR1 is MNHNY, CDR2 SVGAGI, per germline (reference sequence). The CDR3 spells CASSYSSRNGTEAFF. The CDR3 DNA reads TGTGCCAGCAGTTACTCGAGCAGAAATGGCACTGAAGCTTTCTTT.

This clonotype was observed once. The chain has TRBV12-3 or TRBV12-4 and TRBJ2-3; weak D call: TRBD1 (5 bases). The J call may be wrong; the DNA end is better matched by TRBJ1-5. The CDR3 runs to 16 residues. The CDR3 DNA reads TGTGCCAGCAGCCGGGGACCGCCGTCTAGCACAGATACGCAGCATTTT. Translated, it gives CASSRGPPSSTDTQHF.